This paragraph covers one T cell receptor (beta chain) sequence. The CDR3 loop spans 15 amino acids. Germline V CDR1 and CDR2: LGHDT, YNNKEL (reference sequence). V was clipped by 0 bases and J by 3 bases, with 12 bases between them. The record originates from a study of blood T cell repertoires in COVID-19. Whole-study context: Italy, Spain and the United States were the sources of the convalescent and acute COVID-19 samples.

As originally analysed: Reference gene primer amplification in the assay estimated nucleated cell counts. Repertoires were generated with immunoSEQ multiplex PCR, while TCRdb's copy carries only in-frame clones and drops some. From that table come the V and J calls and clone size; the DNA was used to work out D and trimming. The sample consists of about 47,000 clones, approximately 78% of them appearing once. The TCR sequence derives from a human donor with acute or convalescent COVID-19. The donor label of this sample is uncertain. The sample taken for sequencing was peripheral blood. The chain has TRBV3-1 (or the pseudogene TRBV3-2) and TRBJ2-7; tentative D call: TRBD2 (6 bases). CDR3 loop: CASSQEGGPGYEQYF. CDR3 bases: TGTGCCAGCAGCCAAGAGGGGGGTCCTGGCTACGAGCAGTACTTC.